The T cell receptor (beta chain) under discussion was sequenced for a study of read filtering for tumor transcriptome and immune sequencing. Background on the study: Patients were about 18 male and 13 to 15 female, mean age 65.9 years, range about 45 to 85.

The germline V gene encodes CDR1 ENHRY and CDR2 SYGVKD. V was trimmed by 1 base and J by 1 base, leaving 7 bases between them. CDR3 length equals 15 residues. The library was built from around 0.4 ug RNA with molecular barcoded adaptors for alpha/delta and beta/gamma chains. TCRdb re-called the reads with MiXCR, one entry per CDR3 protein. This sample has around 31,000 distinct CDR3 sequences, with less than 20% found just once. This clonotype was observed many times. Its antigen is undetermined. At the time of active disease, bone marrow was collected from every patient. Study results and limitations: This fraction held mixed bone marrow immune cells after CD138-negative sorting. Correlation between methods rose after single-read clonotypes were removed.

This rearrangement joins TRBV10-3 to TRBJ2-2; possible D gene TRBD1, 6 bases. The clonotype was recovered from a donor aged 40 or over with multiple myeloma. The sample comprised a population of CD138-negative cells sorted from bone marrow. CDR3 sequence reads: CAISELQGNTGELFF. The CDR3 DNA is TGTGCCATCAGTGAGTTACAGGGGAACACCGGGGAGCTGTTTTTT.